The T cell receptor beta chain under discussion was sequenced for a study of beta chain features in type 1 diabetes. The study, taken as a whole, reports: TCRB CDR3s were moderately but significantly shorter in Type 1 diabetes patients in all four CD4+ subsets.

About this clone: What it binds is not known.

The CDR3 has 22 amino acids. The junction had 20 bases not matched to a gene; V was cut back by 4 bases and J by 0 bases. The germline gives CDR1 LGHNA, CDR2 YSLEER. As every portion of the isolated RNA was reverse transcribed, the sequencing read expressed TCRB transcripts. Repertoires were generated with immunoSEQ multiplex PCR, while TCRdb's copy carries only in-frame clones and drops some. The data hold about 650,000 clones, with 12% observed a single time. This TCR was sampled from a man younger than 45 with type 1 diabetes. The J gene is TRBJ2-1, the V gene TRBV4-3, with TRBD2 identical over 11 bases. Sequencing was performed on naive CD4+ T cells from blood. The CDR3 protein is CASSRGRASGGPSVSSYNEQFF. In DNA, the CDR3 is TGCGCCAGCAGCCGGGGCAGGGCTAGCGGGGGGCCGTCCGTGAGCTCCTACAATGAGCAGTTCTTC.